Only one count was recorded for the clone carrying this T cell receptor (beta chain). Its specificity is not known. The sample comes from a study of T cell responses to AZD1222 COVID-19 vaccine. Study-level findings and limits: Donors skewed white British and female; clonal diversity was possibly underestimated.

Trimming took 4 bases from V and 6 from J, leaving 18 bases between them. The germline gives CDR1 SGHDN, CDR2 FVKESK. This CDR3 region has 16 residues. The method was immunoSEQ multiplex PCR; TCRdb's version includes in-frame clones alone and lacks a portion of them. The data show more than 95,000 clones, around 90% seen once. The sequences come from peripheral blood, collected on day 0 of AZD1222 vaccination. The chain is built from TRBV14 and TRBJ2-2, with D maybe TRBD1 (7 bases). This sequence originates from an adult in good health. The chain's CDR3 is CASSRGTVATSGELFF. The CDR3 region has the DNA TGTGCCAGCAGCCGCGGGACAGTCGCAACATCCGGGGAGCTGTTTTTT. Combining the CDR3 with reference TRBV14 and TRBJ2-2 gives the whole variable domain EAGVTQFPSHSVIEKGQTVTLRCDPISGHDNLYWYRRVMGKEIKFLLHFVKESKQDESGMPNNRFLAERTGGTYSTLKVQPAELEDSGVYFCASSRGTVATSGELFFGEGSRLTVL.